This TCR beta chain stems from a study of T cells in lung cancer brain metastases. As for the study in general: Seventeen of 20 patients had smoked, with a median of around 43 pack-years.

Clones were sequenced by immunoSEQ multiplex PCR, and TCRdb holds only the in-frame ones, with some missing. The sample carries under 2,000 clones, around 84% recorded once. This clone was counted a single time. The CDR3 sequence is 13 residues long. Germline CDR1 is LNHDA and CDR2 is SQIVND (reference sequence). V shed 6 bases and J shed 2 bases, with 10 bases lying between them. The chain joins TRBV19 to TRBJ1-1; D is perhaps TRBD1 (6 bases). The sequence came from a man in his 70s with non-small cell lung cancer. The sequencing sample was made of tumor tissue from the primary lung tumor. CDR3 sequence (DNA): TGTGCCAGTAGAAGGACAGACAACACTGAAGCTTTCTTT. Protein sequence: CASRRTDNTEAFF.